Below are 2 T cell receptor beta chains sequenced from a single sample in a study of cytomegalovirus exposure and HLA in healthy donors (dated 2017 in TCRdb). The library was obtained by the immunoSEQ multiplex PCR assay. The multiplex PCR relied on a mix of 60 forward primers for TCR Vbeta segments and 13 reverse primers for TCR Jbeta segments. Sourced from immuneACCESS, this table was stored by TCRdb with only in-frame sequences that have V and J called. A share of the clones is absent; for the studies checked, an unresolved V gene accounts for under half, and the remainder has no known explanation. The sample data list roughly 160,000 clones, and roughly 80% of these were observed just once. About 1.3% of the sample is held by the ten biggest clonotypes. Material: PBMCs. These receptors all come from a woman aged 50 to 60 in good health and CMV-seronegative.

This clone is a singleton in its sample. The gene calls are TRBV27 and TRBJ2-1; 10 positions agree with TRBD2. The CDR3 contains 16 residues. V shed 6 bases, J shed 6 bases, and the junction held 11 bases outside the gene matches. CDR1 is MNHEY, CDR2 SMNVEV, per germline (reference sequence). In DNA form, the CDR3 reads TGTGCCAGCAGAGCCTCAGCGGGAGGGTCCCTCAATGAGCAGTTCTTC. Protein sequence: CASRASAGGSLNEQFF.

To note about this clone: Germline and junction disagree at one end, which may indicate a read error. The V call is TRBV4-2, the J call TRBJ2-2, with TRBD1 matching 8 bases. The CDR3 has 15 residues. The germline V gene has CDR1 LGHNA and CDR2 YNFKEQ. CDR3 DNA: TGTGCCAGCAGCGAAGACAGGGGCGCGAGCGGGGAGCTGTTTTTT. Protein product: CASSEDRGASGELFF.